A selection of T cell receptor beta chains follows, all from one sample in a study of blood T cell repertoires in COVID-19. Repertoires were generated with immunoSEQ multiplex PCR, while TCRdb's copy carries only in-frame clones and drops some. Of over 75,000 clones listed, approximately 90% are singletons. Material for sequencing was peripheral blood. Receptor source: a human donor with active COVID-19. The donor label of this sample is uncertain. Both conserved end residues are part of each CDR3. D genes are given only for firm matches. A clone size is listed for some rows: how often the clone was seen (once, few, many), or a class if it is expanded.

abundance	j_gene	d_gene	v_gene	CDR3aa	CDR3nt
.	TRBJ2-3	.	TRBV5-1	CASSLGGHFLDTQYF	TGCGCCAGCAGCCTCGGGGGGCATTTTTTAGATACGCAGTATTTT
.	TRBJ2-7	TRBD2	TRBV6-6	CATRLAHSYEQYF	TGTGCCACCAGACTAGCCCACTCCTACGAGCAGTACTTC
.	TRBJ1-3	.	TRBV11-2	CASSRSGLSSGNTIYF	TGTGCCAGCAGCCGATCCGGACTCAGCTCTGGAAACACCATATATTTT
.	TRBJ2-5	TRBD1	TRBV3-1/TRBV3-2	CASSLRTGAQLPQETQYF	TGTGCCAGCAGCCTTCGCACAGGGGCGCAATTACCTCAAGAGACCCAGTACTTC
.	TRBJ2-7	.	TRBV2	CASTQDGPSSYEQYF	TGTGCCAGCACTCAAGATGGGCCCAGCTCCTACGAGCAGTACTTC
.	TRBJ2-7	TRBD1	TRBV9	CASSARDSEAYEQYF	TGTGCCAGCAGCGCCCGGGACAGTGAAGCCTACGAGCAGTACTTC
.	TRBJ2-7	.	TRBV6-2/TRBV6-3	CASSYYGVEQYF	TGTGCCAGCAGTTACTACGGGGTCGAGCAGTACTTC
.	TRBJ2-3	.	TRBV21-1	CASSKRGGPSTDTQYF	TGTGCCAGCTCAAAGCGGGGGGGACCAAGCACAGATACGCAGTATTTT
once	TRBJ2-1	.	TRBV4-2	CASSQIPAGMISYNEQFF	TGTGCCAGCAGCCAAATCCCGGCAGGGATGATTTCCTACAATGAGCAGTTCTTC
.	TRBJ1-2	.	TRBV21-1	CASSKRDREECGYTF	TGTGCCAGCAGCAAACGGGACAGGGAGGAGTGCGGCTACACCTTC
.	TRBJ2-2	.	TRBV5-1	CASKEGVNTGELFF	TGCGCCAGCAAAGAGGGGGTGAACACCGGGGAGCTGTTTTTT
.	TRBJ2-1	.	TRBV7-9	CASSLLGHNEQFF	TGTGCCAGCAGCTTACTCGGTCACAATGAGCAGTTCTTC
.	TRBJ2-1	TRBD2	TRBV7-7	CASSPGGGTNNEQFF	TGTGCTAGCAGCCCGGGGGGGGGCACCAACAATGAGCAGTTCTTC
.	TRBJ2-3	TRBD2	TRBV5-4	CASSPGGWSGGPDTQYF	TGTGCCAGCAGCCCGGGAGGATGGAGCGGGGGACCAGATACGCAGTATTTT
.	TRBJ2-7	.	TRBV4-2	CASSQAGEYYEQYF	TGTGCCAGCAGCCAAGCGGGGGAGTACTACGAGCAGTACTTC
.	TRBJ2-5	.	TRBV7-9	CASSLSSVQETQYF	TGTGCCAGCAGCTTAAGTAGCGTACAAGAGACCCAGTACTTC